This T cell receptor (beta chain) was identified during a study of T-cell memory formation after mild COVID-19. Background on the study: TCR clusters mostly belonged to single donors.

Trimming took 3 bases from V and 1 from J, leaving 13 bases between them. From germline, CDR1 is SGHTA and CDR2 FQGNSA. The CDR3 loop spans 17 amino acids. The sample holds a few counts of this clonotype. Antigen: not known. General study points: CD4+ contracting clones lay mainly in CM and EM, CD8+ ones in EMRA.

TCR alpha and TCR beta cDNA libraries carrying sample barcodes and UMIs were produced by 5'RACE using constant-segment primers. From the 5' RACE reads, TCRdb called clonotypes with MiXCR, one entry per CDR3 protein. The sample has 140,000 or so distinct CDR3 sequences, over 15% seen once. The chain employs TRBV7-2 and TRBJ2-6; D unclear. The TCR comes from an adult woman who had mild COVID-19 (a few samples of this study predate the infection). Cell type and time point are not known. The sample comprised PBMCs or a T cell subset sorted from them (not recorded which). CDR3 DNA sequence: TGTGCCAGCAGCTTCGGCGGCGTATCGTCTGGGGCCAACGTCCTGACTTTC. This translates into CASSFGGVSSGANVLTF.